Following are 12 T cell receptor beta chains from one sample sequenced in a study of T-cell memory formation after mild COVID-19 (dated by TCRdb to the early 2020s). The method behind the library was 5' RACE. The listed sequencing device is Illumina NovaSeq 6000. TCRdb itself trimmed the public reads at Q25 with fastp, ran MiXCR and retained productive beta chains. Here each entry gathers all rows of one CDR3 protein and keeps the most common genes and DNA. This sample comprises around 410,000 distinct CDR3 sequences, about 22% of them detected only once. The ten largest make up 13% of the sample. The sample taken for sequencing was PBMCs or a T cell subset sorted from them (not recorded which). These receptors were obtained from an adult woman who had mild COVID-19 (a few samples of this study predate the infection). The sample titles of this study are shuffled in the database, so cell type and time point are left out; the donor was told from shared clones.

CDR3 in DNA: TGTGCCAGCAGCTTATTAGGTGACCTCACAGATACGCAGTATTTT. Its translation: CASSLLGDLTDTQYF. The rearrangement uses TRBV7-3 and TRBJ2-3, with unresolved D. This CDR3 is 15 amino acids long. The V gene lost 2 bases and the J gene lost 2 bases, with 11 bases spanning the gap. CDR1 and CDR2 from the germline V gene are SGHTA and FQGTGA. Full variable domain (remainder filled in from reference TRBV7-3 and TRBJ2-3): GAGVSQTPSNKVTEKGKYVELRCDPISGHTALYWYRQSLGQGPEFLIYFQGTGAADDSGLPNDRFFAVRPEGSVSTLKIQRTERGDSAVYLCASSLLGDLTDTQYFGPGTRLTVL.

The chain combines TRBV5-4 with TRBJ1-4, with a weak D call TRBD1 (6 bases). V lost 4 bases and J 0 bases, leaving 16 bases between the germline ends. Germline V gene data show CDR1 as SGHNT and CDR2 as YYREEE (reference sequence). The CDR3 totals 17 residues. This CDR3 reads CASSHSGAPATNEKLFF. CDR3 nucleotides: TGTGCCAGCAGCCACTCGGGGGCCCCTGCAACTAATGAAAAACTGTTTTTT.

The CDR3 DNA reads as TGTGCCAGCAGCAAACAGCTGGACCAGCCCCAGCATTTT. Its protein is CASSKQLDQPQHF. This rearrangement joins TRBV21-1 to TRBJ1-5. TRBV21-1 is deemed a pseudogene. This CDR3 is built from 13 residues.

This clonotype was counted once. The rearrangement links TRBV12-3 or TRBV12-4 to TRBJ1-2; D is unresolved. The CDR3 covers 14 residues. Between the trimmed V and J ends, which lost 4 bases and 3 bases, there was a span of 12 bases. CDR3 residues: CASSSTNIYYGYTF. As DNA, the CDR3 is TGTGCCAGCAGTTCGACGAACATTTACTATGGCTACACCTTC.

The chain uses TRBV25-1 and TRBJ2-2, with D tentatively TRBD2 (6 bases). The ends were cut back, 2 bases at V and 7 bases at J, with 17 bases in the middle. The CDR3 runs to 16 residues. Germline V gene data show CDR1 as MGHDK and CDR2 as SYGVNS. CDR3 nucleotide sequence: TGTGCCAGCAGTGAACGGGGAGGTGGGAATAACGGGGAGCTGTTTTTT. Protein: CASSERGGGNNGELFF.

CDR3 protein: CASSQVTSGRGYNEQFF. As DNA, the CDR3 is TGTGCCAGCAGCCAGGTTACTAGCGGGAGAGGCTACAATGAGCAGTTCTTC. The chain uses TRBV4-2 and TRBJ2-1; 11 bases match TRBD2. The CDR3 length is 17 residues. Trimming at V came to 3 bases and at J to 3 bases, leaving 7 bases not matched to a gene. Germline values: CDR1 LGHNA, CDR2 YNFKEQ.

The V call is TRBV10-3, the J call TRBJ2-7; 7 positions agree with TRBD2. Germline CDR1 is ENHRY and CDR2 is SYGVKD. This CDR3 has 14 residues. V lost 5 bases to trimming and J lost 4 bases; unmatched junction nucleotides: 8. CDR3 coding DNA: TGTGCCATCAGTAATCCGGGACTAACGTACGAGCAGTACTTC. It encodes CAISNPGLTYEQYF.

This rearrangement joins TRBV4-2 to TRBJ1-4; D might be TRBD1 (5 bases). In germline, CDR1 is LGHNA, CDR2 YNFKEQ. This CDR3 region has 13 residues. Trimming left V 3 bases short and J 6 bases short, with 8 bases between. CDR3 sequence (DNA): TGTGCCAGCAGCCACCAGGGCCATGAAAAACTGTTTTTT. Amino acids: CASSHQGHEKLFF.

This clonotype was seen a few times. This chain uses TRBV7-6 with TRBJ2-3; TRBD2 matches 7 bases. The V and J ends lost 4 bases and 3 bases, in that order; junction bases with no gene match: 10. The CDR3 loop spans 16 amino acids. CDR1 and CDR2 (germline): SGHVS, FNYEAQ. DNA for the CDR3: TGTGCCAGCAGCTCTCTCGGGCGGGAGAGGACAGATACGCAGTATTTT. It translates to CASSSLGRERTDTQYF.

J is TRBJ2-1 and V is TRBV13; no firm D call. The CDR3 contains 10 residues. Between the trimmed V and J ends, which lost 8 bases and 5 bases, there was a span of 4 bases. Germline CDR1 reads PRHDT; CDR2 reads FYEKMQ (reference sequence). CDR3: CASGNNEQFF. DNA for the CDR3: TGTGCCAGCGGAAACAATGAGCAGTTCTTC.

The chain employs TRBV20-1 and TRBJ1-2; D possibly corresponds to TRBD1 (6 bases). From germline, CDR1 is DFQATT and CDR2 SNEGSKA (reference sequence). CDR3 length: 14 residues. The V end was cut by 0 bases, the J end by 4 bases, with 12 bases between. The CDR3 coding sequence is TGCAGTGCTAGAGACGCGGGACAAGTCTATGGCTACACCTTC. Amino acid sequence: CSARDAGQVYGYTF.

This chain joins TRBV12-3 or TRBV12-4 and TRBJ1-2; D remains unclear. This CDR3 spans 14 amino acids. Trimming shortened V by 3 bases and J by 4 bases, and 12 bases separated the two germline ends. CDR3 sequence: CASSFSGPFYGYTF. The CDR3 DNA reads TGTGCCAGCAGTTTCTCAGGCCCCTTCTATGGCTACACCTTC.